This TCR beta chain was captured in a study of early stage breast cancer tumors. Overall study context: Most of the 16 invasive tumors were ER+, PR+ and HER2-. Each sample averaged approximately 9.8-fold read coverage. Study observations and caveats: Bulk DNA sequencing of unsorted cells missed chain pairing and markers.

Each sample had two DNA replicates, roughly 0.5 ug blood or around 1.5 ug tissue. Produced via immunoSEQ multiplex PCR; TCRdb's table is partial and in-frame only. Among approximately 3,600 clones listed, just under 70% were seen once. Comment on this clone: Its specificity is not known.

This CDR3 has 16 residues. The germline V gene has CDR1 LGHNA and CDR2 YSLEER. V lost 1 base to trimming and J lost 4 bases, with 11 bases between them. This receptor was identified in a person aged 35-50 years with breast cancer. The chain carries TRBV4-3 and TRBJ2-6; either TRBD1 or TRBD2 may supply D (6 bases each). Sample: breast tumor tissue. The CDR3 loop reads CASSQGGASGANVLTF. The CDR3 nucleotides are TGCGCCAGCAGCCAAGGGGGGGCCTCCGGGGCCAACGTCCTGACTTTC.